A selection of T cell receptor beta chains follows, all from one sample in a study of blood T cell repertoires in COVID-19. Libraries were prepared by immunoSEQ multiplex PCR; TCRdb keeps only in-frame clonotypes and omits some of them. The sample has some 30,000 clones; nearly 90% are singletons. Input material: peripheral blood. Receptors originate from a man aged 60 to 75 with active COVID-19. Each CDR3 is given with its conserved first and last residue. Fields, in order: clone size, J gene, D gene, V gene, CDR3 DNA, CDR3 protein. D genes are given only for firm matches. Clone size appears in some rows only: once, few, many, or a class for an expanded clone.

>NA|TRBJ2-5|TRBD2|TRBV7-2
TGTGCCAGCAGCTTAGATCCGAGCGGGGGGGCCAGGCAGACCCAGTACTTC
CASSLDPSGGARQTQYF
>NA|TRBJ1-4|TRBD1|TRBV30
TGTGCCTGGAACTACAGGGGTAGTGAAAAACTGTTTTTT
CAWNYRGSEKLFF
>NA|TRBJ2-7|NA|TRBV24-1
TGTGCCACCAGTGATTTGCATCGGGGCTACGAGCAGTACTTC
CATSDLHRGYEQYF
>few|TRBJ2-7|TRBD1|TRBV19
TGTGCCGTGGGGACAGGGCTCCCCTACGAGCAGTACTTC
CAVGTGLPYEQYF
>NA|TRBJ1-2|NA|TRBV18
TGTGCCAGCTCACCACCTCGGGGGGCAAGTGGCTACACCTTC
CASSPPRGASGYTF
>NA|TRBJ2-7|TRBD1|TRBV24-1
TGTGCCACCGGGGACAGGGTATTCGGCGAGCAGTACTTC
CATGDRVFGEQYF
>NA|TRBJ2-1|TRBD1|TRBV6-2/TRBV6-3
TGTGCCAGCAGCAACGGACAGGAGAGGCTCTTC
CASSNGQERLF
>NA|TRBJ2-7|NA|TRBV3-1/TRBV3-2
TGTGCCAGCAGCCAAGCAGGTTACGAGCAGTACTTC
CASSQAGYEQYF
>NA|TRBJ2-5|NA|TRBV24-1
TGTGCCACCGGGGAGGAATCGGAGACCCAGTACTTC
CATGEESETQYF
>NA|TRBJ1-2|NA|TRBV28
TGTGCCAGTATACCGGGGGACCTCTATGGCTACACCTTC
CASIPGDLYGYTF
>NA|TRBJ2-7|NA|TRBV11-2
TGTGCCAGCACCCATCCAGGGCAAAACGAGCAGTACTTC
CASTHPGQNEQYF
>NA|TRBJ2-1|NA|TRBV6-5
TGTGCCAGCACCATTGGAGTCGCCACGAGGAATGAGCAGTTCTTC
CASTIGVATRNEQFF
>NA|TRBJ2-3|TRBD2|TRBV19
TGTGCCAGTAGTATTGGGGGGGGGTCAGATACGCAGTATTTT
CASSIGGGSDTQYF
>NA|TRBJ2-7|NA|TRBV2
TGTGCCAGCAGCGTGGACAGCCTAGGGTACGAGCAGTACTTC
CASSVDSLGYEQYF
>NA|TRBJ2-2|TRBD1|TRBV4-2
TGTGCCAGCAGCCCGTCCGGGACAGACTACAACACCGGGGAGCTGTTTTTT
CASSPSGTDYNTGELFF
>NA|TRBJ2-7|NA|TRBV4-1
TGCGCCAGCAGCCAAGACACAGGGACCTACGAGCAGTACTTC
CASSQDTGTYEQYF
>NA|TRBJ1-6|TRBD1|TRBV3-1/TRBV3-2
TGTGCCAGCAGCCGGACAGGGAATAATTCACCCCTCCACTTT
CASSRTGNNSPLHF
>NA|TRBJ1-2|TRBD1|TRBV5-6
TGTGCCAGCAGCCTGGGGACAGGGGGAGGCTATGGCTACACCTTC
CASSLGTGGGYGYTF
>NA|TRBJ2-7|TRBD1|TRBV7-8
TGTGCCAGCAGCTTTAGGTCCGGGACAGGGTCCTACGAGCAGTACTTC
CASSFRSGTGSYEQYF
>NA|TRBJ1-1|TRBD1|TRBV28
TGTGCCAGCAGTCACCGGGACAGGTTTGAAGCTTTCTTT
CASSHRDRFEAFF